This is a list of T cell receptor beta chains from one sample in a study of OX40 agonist ivuxolimab in advanced cancers. Libraries were prepared by immunoSEQ multiplex PCR; TCRdb keeps only in-frame clonotypes and omits some of them. The sample contains more than 100,000 clones, about nine tenths of which appear only once. The material sequenced was CD4+ or CD8+ T cells sorted from blood, taken in a trial of the OX40 agonist ivuxolimab. These receptors originate from an adult with an advanced solid tumor such as melanoma, head and neck, liver or kidney cancer. The conserved cysteine and the conserved F or W are not part of the CDR3 here.

J gene: TRBJ2-7
V gene: TRBV5-5
CDR3 protein: ASSLSGRPQVYEQY

J gene: TRBJ2-3
V gene: TRBV27
CDR3 protein: ASSLYEVKGTDTQY

J gene: TRBJ1-2
V gene: TRBV28
CDR3 protein: ASSLAEDYGYT

J gene: TRBJ2-3
V gene: TRBV9
CDR3 protein: ASSVGDRASRDTQY

J gene: TRBJ1-5
V gene: TRBV18
CDR3 protein: ASAPGTVDQPQH

J gene: TRBJ1-2
V gene: TRBV28
CDR3 protein: ASSLGTGYGYT

J gene: TRBJ2-5
V gene: TRBV19
CDR3 protein: ASSFGLQETQY

J gene: TRBJ2-1
V gene: TRBV19
CDR3 protein: ASSIRRENEQF

J gene: TRBJ2-1
V gene: TRBV9
CDR3 protein: ASSITGTSGTNEQF

J gene: TRBJ2-7
V gene: TRBV28
CDR3 protein: ASSPGTPIYEQY

J gene: TRBJ2-7
V gene: TRBV6-4
CDR3 protein: ASKTTSGSYEQY

J gene: TRBJ1-1
V gene: TRBV19
CDR3 protein: ASSIQQGMITEAF

J gene: TRBJ1-5
V gene: TRBV5-1
CDR3 protein: ASSLFGDRGQPQH

J gene: TRBJ1-2
V gene: TRBV5-1
CDR3 protein: ASSPGAGGRGYT

J gene: TRBJ2-6
V gene: TRBV28
CDR3 protein: ASSTASGANVLT

J gene: TRBJ2-1
V gene: TRBV7-2
CDR3 protein: ASSLTPGLGWNEQF

J gene: TRBJ1-1
V gene: TRBV19
CDR3 protein: ASSIEDTQNTEAF

J gene: TRBJ2-7
V gene: TRBV6-5
CDR3 protein: ASREGTTGEQY

J gene: TRBJ1-2
V gene: TRBV9
CDR3 protein: ASSVDEGTAADVNYGYT

J gene: TRBJ2-7
V gene: TRBV18
CDR3 protein: ASSRAQIYEQY

J gene: TRBJ1-1
V gene: TRBV9
CDR3 protein: ASSAAMNTEAF

J gene: TRBJ1-4
V gene: TRBV5-1
CDR3 protein: ASSLDGGQYEKLF

J gene: TRBJ2-3
V gene: TRBV7-8
CDR3 protein: ASSPLPGQGTDTQY

J gene: TRBJ2-1
V gene: TRBV7-9
CDR3 protein: ASSPPTVTKPYNEQF

J gene: TRBJ2-5
V gene: TRBV5-1
CDR3 protein: ASSLAGQGGQETQY

J gene: TRBJ2-2
V gene: TRBV4-2
CDR3 protein: ASSPAGAGTGELF

J gene: TRBJ2-5
V gene: TRBV28
CDR3 protein: ASRTGQGTVETQY

J gene: TRBJ2-7
V gene: TRBV6-1
CDR3 protein: ASSDATGMKNYEQY

J gene: TRBJ2-1
V gene: TRBV28
CDR3 protein: ASSLPKPVNEQF

J gene: TRBJ1-1
V gene: TRBV6-5
CDR3 protein: ASSSILQGAGTEAF